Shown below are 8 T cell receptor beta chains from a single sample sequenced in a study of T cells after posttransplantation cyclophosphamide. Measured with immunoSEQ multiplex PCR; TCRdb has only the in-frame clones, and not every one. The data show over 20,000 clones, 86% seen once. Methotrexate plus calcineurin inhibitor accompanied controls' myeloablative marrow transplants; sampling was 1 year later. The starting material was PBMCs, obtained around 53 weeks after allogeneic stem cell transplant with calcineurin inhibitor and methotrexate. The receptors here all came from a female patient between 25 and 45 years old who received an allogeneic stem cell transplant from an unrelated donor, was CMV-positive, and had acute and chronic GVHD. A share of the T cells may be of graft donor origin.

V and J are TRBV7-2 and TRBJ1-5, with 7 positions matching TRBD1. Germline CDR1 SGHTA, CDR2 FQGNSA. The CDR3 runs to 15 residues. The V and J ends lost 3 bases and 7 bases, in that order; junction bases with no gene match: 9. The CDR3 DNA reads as TGTGCCAGCAGCTTGGGGACAGACCGGGGGCAGCCCCAGCATTTT. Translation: CASSLGTDRGQPQHF.

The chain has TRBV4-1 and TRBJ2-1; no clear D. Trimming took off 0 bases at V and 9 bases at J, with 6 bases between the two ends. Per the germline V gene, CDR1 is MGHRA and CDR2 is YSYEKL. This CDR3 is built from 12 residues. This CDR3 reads CASSQEFGEQFF. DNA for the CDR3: TGCGCCAGCAGCCAAGAATTCGGTGAGCAGTTCTTC.

The CDR3 reads CASSQDDWTGSDYTF. The CDR3, as DNA: TGCGCCAGCAGCCAAGACGACTGGACAGGGTCTGACTACACCTTC. The rearrangement links TRBV4-1 to TRBJ1-2; 8 nucleotides line up with TRBD1. The CDR3 consists of 15 residues. Germline-derived CDR1 and CDR2 are MGHRA and YSYEKL. Trimming at V came to 0 bases and at J to 10 bases, leaving 10 bases not matched to a gene.

The CDR3 here is CASSFAGEEMTDTQYF. CDR3 DNA: TGTGCCAGCAGTTTTGCGGGAGAGGAAATGACAGATACGCAGTATTTT. The J gene is TRBJ2-3, the V gene TRBV28; 7 bases agree with TRBD2. Per the germline V gene, CDR1 is MDHEN and CDR2 is SYDVKM. Trimming took 3 bases from V and 3 from J; bases not matched to a gene: 9. The CDR3 loop spans 16 amino acids.

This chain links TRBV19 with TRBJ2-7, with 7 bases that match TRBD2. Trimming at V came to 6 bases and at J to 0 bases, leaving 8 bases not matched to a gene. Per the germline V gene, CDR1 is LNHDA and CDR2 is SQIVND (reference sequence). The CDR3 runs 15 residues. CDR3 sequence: CASSRTRGSSYEQYF. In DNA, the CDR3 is TGTGCCAGTAGCCGGACTAGGGGCAGCTCCTACGAGCAGTACTTC.

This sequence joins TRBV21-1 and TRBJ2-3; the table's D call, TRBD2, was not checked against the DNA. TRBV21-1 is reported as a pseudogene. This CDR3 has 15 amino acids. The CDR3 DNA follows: TGTGCCAGCAATGCGGGAAATACTAGCACAGATACGCAGTATTTT. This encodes CASNAGNTSTDTQYF.

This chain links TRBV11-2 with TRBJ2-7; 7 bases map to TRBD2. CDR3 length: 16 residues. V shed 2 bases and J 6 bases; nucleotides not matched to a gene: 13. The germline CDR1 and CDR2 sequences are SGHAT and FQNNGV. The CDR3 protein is CASSLLPATSVGEQYF. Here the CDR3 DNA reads TGTGCCAGCAGCTTACTGCCAGCAACTAGCGTGGGCGAGCAGTACTTC.

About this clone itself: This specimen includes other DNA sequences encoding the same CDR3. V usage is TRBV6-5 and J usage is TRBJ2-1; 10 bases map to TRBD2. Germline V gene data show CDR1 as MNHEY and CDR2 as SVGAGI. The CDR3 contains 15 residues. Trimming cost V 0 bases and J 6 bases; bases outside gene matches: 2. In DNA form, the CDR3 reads TGTGCCAGCAGTTACTCGACTAGCGGGTTCAATGAGCAGTTCTTC. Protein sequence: CASSYSTSGFNEQFF.